Described below is a single T cell receptor beta chain sequence and its context. No antigen is known for it. This CDR3 is 13 amino acids long. The germline V gene encodes CDR1 SNHLY and CDR2 FYNNEI. The V end was cut by 4 bases, the J end by 2 bases, with 7 bases between. This entry comes from a study of cytomegalovirus exposure and HLA in healthy donors. Whole-study results and caveats: Later analysis indicated greater clonal expansion among HLA-associated TCR beta chains than among equally common other chains.

Primers: 60 Vbeta forward and 13 Jbeta reverse. Clones were sequenced by immunoSEQ multiplex PCR, and TCRdb holds only the in-frame ones, with some missing. The sample yields some 100,000 clones, over 75% seen once. Sequenced sample: PBMCs. The chain recombines TRBV2 with TRBJ2-3; D is unclear. The receptor was derived from a girl aged 2-10 years in good health and CMV-seropositive. The CDR3 reads CASSGETTDTQYF. In DNA, the CDR3 is TGTGCCAGCAGTGGCGAAACCACAGATACGCAGTATTTT.